This TCR beta chain emerged from a study of Graves' ophthalmopathy and Graves' hyperthyroidism. Whole-study findings and limits: Both a roughly 64% sensitivity and an approximately 76% specificity characterized the model's predictions of ophthalmopathy progression. Using a 13-signature model, the authors split ophthalmopathy from stable hyperthyroidism, with roughly 90% sensitivity and roughly 80% specificity.

Enrollment excluded any patients with other autoimmune diseases, uncontrolled infections, pregnancy or lactation. Fresh peripheral blood (approximately 10 ml) yielded the PBMCs. RNA transcripts were the template, and TCR beta CDR3 regions were amplified from them. An opening RT-PCR round employed HTBI primers and preceded a second-round multiplex PCR. TCRdb itself ran the multiplex PCR reads through MiXCR, one entry per CDR3 protein. The data hold under 350,000 distinct CDR3 sequences, with 15% to 20% observed a single time. Ten or more counts support this clonotype. Its antigen is not known. The TCR comes from an adult man with Graves' ophthalmopathy. The sequencing sample was made of peripheral blood.

This CDR3 reads CASSRGSGGAYEQYF. The CDR3 DNA sequence: TGTGCCAGCAGCCGAGGTAGCGGGGGGGCTTACGAGCAGTACTTC. The gene calls are TRBV4-2 and TRBJ2-7, with 11 bases aligning to TRBD2. Germline V lookup: CDR1 LGHNA, CDR2 YNFKEQ. CDR3 size: 15 residues. V was clipped by 4 bases and J by 4 bases; unmatched bases: 6.